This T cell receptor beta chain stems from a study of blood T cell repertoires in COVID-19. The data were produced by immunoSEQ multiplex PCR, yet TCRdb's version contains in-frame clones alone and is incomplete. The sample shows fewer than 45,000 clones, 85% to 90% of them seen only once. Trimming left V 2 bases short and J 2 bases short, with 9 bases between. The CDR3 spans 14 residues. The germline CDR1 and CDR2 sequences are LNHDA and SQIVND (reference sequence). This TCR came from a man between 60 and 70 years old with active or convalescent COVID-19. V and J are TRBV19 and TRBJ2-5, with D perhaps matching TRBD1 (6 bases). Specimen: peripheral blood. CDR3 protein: CASSIRTDQETQYF. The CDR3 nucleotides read TGTGCCAGTAGTATACGGACAGATCAAGAGACCCAGTACTTC.